The 19 T cell receptor beta chains below come from one sample, sequenced in a study of blood T cell repertoires in COVID-19. Generated by immunoSEQ multiplex PCR, the TCRdb table keeps only in-frame clones and is missing some. The sample yields roughly 230,000 clones, around 82% seen once. The sequencing input was peripheral blood. The receptor source for this set is a man aged 35-49 years with active or convalescent COVID-19.

The chain is built from TRBV4-2 and TRBJ2-7, with a tentative D call TRBD1 (6 bases). The germline V and J ends were trimmed by 5 bases and 3 bases, with 11 bases remaining between them. CDR3 length equals 13 residues. Looked up from germline, CDR1 is LGHNA and CDR2 is YNFKEQ. The CDR3 region has the DNA TGTGCCAGCAGCGCGACAGGACGCTACGAGCAGTACTTC. Amino acids: CASSATGRYEQYF.

V usage is TRBV6-5 and J usage is TRBJ1-2, with TRBD1 as a possible D gene (6 bases). The V end lost 5 bases, the J end lost 4 bases, and 17 bases lay between the germline ends. The CDR3 has 15 residues. Germline CDR1 is MNHEY and CDR2 is SVGAGI. The CDR3 DNA follows: TGTGCCAGCAGTCCAGGGACAAGCGGGGGCTATGGCTACACCTTC. Its protein is CASSPGTSGGYGYTF.

This clone was recorded a few times. This chain connects TRBV19 to TRBJ2-7, with D perhaps TRBD1 (7 bases). V was clipped by 6 bases and J by 5 bases, with 29 bases between them. The CDR3 is 18 residues long. From germline, CDR1 is LNHDA and CDR2 SQIVND (reference sequence). The CDR3 protein is CASSPGGTVKRVGNEQYF. CDR3 DNA sequence: TGTGCCAGTAGCCCAGGGGGGACAGTGAAGCGAGTTGGGAACGAGCAGTACTTC.

As to this clone: Other DNA sequences in the same sample also yield this CDR3. In DNA, the CDR3 is TGCGCCAGCAGCTTGGCCCCAGGGATGAACACTGAAGCTTTCTTT. Translating it yields CASSLAPGMNTEAFF. The chain carries TRBV5-1 and TRBJ1-1, with a tentative D call TRBD1 (5 bases). The CDR3 loop spans 15 amino acids. V shed 0 bases and J shed 0 bases, with 9 bases lying between them. CDR1 SGHRS and CDR2 YFSETQ come from the germline V gene.

This clone was seen only a few times. This sequence joins TRBV19 and TRBJ1-4; no clear D. The CDR3 loop spans 16 amino acids. Germline V gives CDR1 LNHDA, CDR2 SQIVND (reference sequence). V was trimmed by 5 bases and J by 0 bases, leaving 13 bases between them. The CDR3 loop is CASSSGLTTTNEKLFF. In nucleotides, the CDR3 is TGTGCCAGTAGTTCTGGACTCACCACAACTAATGAAAAACTGTTTTTT.

This clone was found once. This chain links TRBV5-1 with TRBJ1-1; D is unresolved. Per germline, CDR1 SGHRS and CDR2 YFSETQ. The ends were cut back, 0 bases at V and 0 bases at J, with 9 bases in the middle. The CDR3 extends over 15 amino acids. The DNA of the CDR3 is TGCGCCAGCAGCTTGGAGGAGGGCTTGAACACTGAAGCTTTCTTT. Translating gives CASSLEEGLNTEAFF.

This rearrangement joins TRBV18 to TRBJ1-2; D uncertain. V dropped 3 bases and J dropped 10 bases, with 21 bases sitting between them. The CDR3 sequence is 15 residues long. Germline V lookup: CDR1 KGHSH, CDR2 LQKENI. CDR3 nucleotide sequence: TGTGCCAGCTCACCCCCGGGGTCTCGCTGGAGCGACTACACCTTC. Translating gives CASSPPGSRWSDYTF.

The chain employs TRBV2 and TRBJ2-3, with D tentatively TRBD1 (6 bases). Trimming stripped 6 bases from V and 11 bases from J, with 24 bases between. From germline, CDR1 is SNHLY and CDR2 FYNNEI. The CDR3 is made up of 15 amino acids. CDR3 region: CASRARDTPGVEQYF. The CDR3 bases are TGTGCCAGCAGGGCCAGGGACACTCCAGGGGTCGAGCAGTATTTT. The variable domain in full, completed from reference TRBV2 and TRBJ2-3, reads EPEVTQTPSHQVTQMGQEVILRCVPISNHLYFYWYRQILGQKVEFLVSFYNNEISEKSEIFDDQFSVERPDGSNFTLKIRSTKLEDSAMYFCASRARDTPGVEQYFGPGTRLTVL.

This sequence joins TRBV29-1 and TRBJ1-1; D unclear. The CDR3 extends over 12 amino acids. V lost 6 bases, J lost 1 base, and 9 bases lay in between. Germline V gives CDR1 SQVTM, CDR2 ANQGSEA. CDR3 residues: CSVTNQNTEAFF. Written as DNA, the CDR3 is TGCAGCGTGACAAATCAGAACACTGAAGCTTTCTTT.

This clone appeared a few times. The chain combines TRBV3-1 (or the pseudogene TRBV3-2) with TRBJ1-1; no definite D call. V lost 4 bases to trimming and J lost 10 bases, with 16 bases between them. In germline, CDR1 is LGHDT, CDR2 YNNKEL (reference sequence). The CDR3 sequence is 13 residues long. The DNA for the CDR3 is TGTGCCAGCAGCCTGGACGGATGGAGCGGAGCTTTCTTT. The encoded protein is CASSLDGWSGAFF.

The V call is TRBV29-1, the J call TRBJ2-1, with TRBD2 identical over 11 bases. Trimming removed 7 bases from V and 3 bases from J; junction bases left unmatched: 2. This CDR3 is built from 13 residues. Germline V gene sequence: CDR1 SQVTM, CDR2 ANQGSEA. The CDR3 sequence: CSGLAGGYNEQFF. The CDR3 nucleotides read TGCAGCGGTCTAGCGGGAGGCTACAATGAGCAGTTCTTC.

The genes are TRBV6-5 and TRBJ1-2; TRBD1 matches at 9 bases. The CDR3 sequence is 14 residues long. Germline values: CDR1 MNHEY, CDR2 SVGAGI. With 5 bases clipped from V and 3 bases from J, the junction kept 4 bases outside the gene matches. The DNA of the CDR3 is TGTGCCAGCAGTCGGACAGGGGCATACTATGGCTACACCTTC. Its translation is CASSRTGAYYGYTF.

The chain is built from TRBV19 and TRBJ1-2, with 9 bases matching TRBD1. The CDR3 consists of 15 residues. The junction had 11 bases not matched to a gene; V was cut back by 8 bases and J by 4 bases. Per germline, CDR1 LNHDA and CDR2 SQIVND (reference sequence). CDR3 bases: TGTGCCAGTCAATCTCCGGGACAGGGCTTCTATGGCTACACCTTC. The encoded protein is CASQSPGQGFYGYTF.

A remark on this clone: Different DNA sequences within this sample yield the same CDR3. V usage is TRBV6-1 and J usage is TRBJ2-7, with 13 positions matching TRBD2. With V trimmed by 1 base and J by 3 bases, 3 bases remained unmatched. Germline V gene lookup returns CDR1 MNHNS and CDR2 SASEGT. This CDR3 contains 16 residues. The CDR3 protein is CASSEGTSGSYYEQYF. The CDR3 DNA follows: TGTGCCAGCAGTGAAGGGACTAGCGGGAGCTACTACGAGCAGTACTTC.

V gene TRBV6-6 combines with J gene TRBJ1-1; D is perhaps TRBD1 (5 bases). The CDR3 is 13 residues long. Trimming took off 6 bases at V and 2 bases at J, with 10 bases between the two ends. Germline V gene lookup returns CDR1 MNHNY and CDR2 SVGAGI (reference sequence). The CDR3 reads CASRPTVNTEAFF. Here the CDR3 DNA reads TGTGCCAGCAGACCGACAGTTAACACTGAAGCTTTCTTT.

This rearrangement joins TRBV6-1 to TRBJ1-1; D is unresolved. There are 14 residues in the CDR3. The germline V and J ends were trimmed by 0 bases and 11 bases, with 16 bases remaining between them. Germline CDR1 reads MNHNS; CDR2 reads SASEGT. The CDR3 loop reads CASSEALRGKGAFF. The CDR3 DNA reads TGTGCCAGCAGTGAAGCGCTTCGGGGAAAAGGGGCTTTCTTT.

The chain couples TRBV19 to TRBJ1-5; maybe TRBD1 (5 bases). Trimming removed 5 bases from V and 4 bases from J, with 15 bases in between. From germline, CDR1 is LNHDA and CDR2 SQIVND (reference sequence). The CDR3 extends over 15 amino acids. The CDR3 DNA reads as TGTGCCAGTAGTCAACAGGTGAGCCGTAATCAGCCCCAGCATTTT. Its protein product is CASSQQVSRNQPQHF.

This chain connects TRBV11-3 to TRBJ2-3; a weak D match, TRBD1 (5 bases). Trimming shortened V by 5 bases and J by 0 bases, and 12 bases separated the two germline ends. Germline CDR1 and CDR2: SGHNT and YENEEA. This CDR3 region has 15 residues. The CDR3 region is CASSPTGTSTDTQYF. The DNA for the CDR3 is TGTGCCAGCAGCCCTACAGGAACTAGCACAGATACGCAGTATTTT.

This CDR3 is CASSWGGTGSYEQYF. The CDR3 DNA reads TGCGCCAGCAGCTGGGGCGGGACTGGCTCCTACGAGCAGTACTTC. This chain connects TRBV5-1 to TRBJ2-7, with TRBD2 as a possible D gene (6 bases). The V gene's germline CDR1 is SGHRS and CDR2 YFSETQ. There are 15 residues in the CDR3. V lost 3 bases and J lost 0, with 13 bases in between.